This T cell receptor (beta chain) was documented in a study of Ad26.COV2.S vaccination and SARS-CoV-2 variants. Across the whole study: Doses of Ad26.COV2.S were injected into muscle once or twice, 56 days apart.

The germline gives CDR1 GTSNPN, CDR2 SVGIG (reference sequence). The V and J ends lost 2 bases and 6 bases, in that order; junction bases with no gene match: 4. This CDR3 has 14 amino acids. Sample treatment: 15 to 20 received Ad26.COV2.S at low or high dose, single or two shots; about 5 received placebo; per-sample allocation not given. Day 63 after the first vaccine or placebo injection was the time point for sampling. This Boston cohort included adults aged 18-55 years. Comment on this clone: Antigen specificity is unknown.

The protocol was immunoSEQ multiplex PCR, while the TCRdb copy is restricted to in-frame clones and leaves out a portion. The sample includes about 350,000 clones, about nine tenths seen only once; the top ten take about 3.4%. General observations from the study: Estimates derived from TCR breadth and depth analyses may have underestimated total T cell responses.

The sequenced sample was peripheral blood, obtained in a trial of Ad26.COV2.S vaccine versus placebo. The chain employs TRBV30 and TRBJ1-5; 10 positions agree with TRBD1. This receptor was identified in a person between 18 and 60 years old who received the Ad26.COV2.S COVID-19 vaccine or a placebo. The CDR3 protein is CAWSWTGGGQPQHF. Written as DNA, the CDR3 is TGTGCCTGGAGTTGGACAGGGGGAGGTCAGCCCCAGCATTTT. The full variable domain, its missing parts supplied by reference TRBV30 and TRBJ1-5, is SQTIHQWPATLVQPVGSPLSLECTVEGTSNPNLYWYRQAAGRGLQLLFYSVGIGQISSEVPQNLSASRPQDRQFILSSKKLLLSDSGFYLCAWSWTGGGQPQHFGDGTRLSIL.